This T cell receptor (beta chain) was sequenced during a study of blood T cell repertoires in COVID-19. About the study: Specimens from acute and convalescent COVID-19 originated in the United States, Italy and Spain. T cells, B-cell-depleted T cells, or PBMCs supplied cDNA or gDNA.

The count of this clone is one. CDR3 length: 14 residues. Between the trimmed V and J ends, which lost 1 base and 9 bases, there was a span of 13 bases. Germline loops: CDR1 LNHDA, CDR2 SQIVND (reference sequence). Study processing details: How many nucleated cells were present was estimated from reference gene primer amplification. The method was immunoSEQ multiplex PCR; TCRdb's version includes in-frame clones alone and lacks a portion of them. That table is the source of V, J and clone size, and D and trimming were worked out from the DNA. Of around 280,000 clones detected, about 86% appear once; the ten largest clones hold 2% to 2.5%.

This sequence was found in a woman between 25 and 40 years old who had recovered from COVID-19. J is TRBJ2-1 and V is TRBV19; perhaps TRBD2 as D (5 bases). Input material: peripheral blood. The CDR3 here is CASSIAGGWGEQFF. CDR3 bases: TGTGCCAGTAGTATAGCAGGAGGTTGGGGTGAGCAGTTCTTC.